The present TCR beta chain was sequenced within a study of blood T cell repertoires in COVID-19. Clones were sequenced by immunoSEQ multiplex PCR, and TCRdb holds only the in-frame ones, with some missing. This table holds about 290,000 clones, 85% found once. As for this clone: The same CDR3 is also encoded by other DNA sequences in this sample.

Germline V gene sequence: CDR1 SGHDN, CDR2 FVKESK. V dropped 0 bases and J dropped 5 bases, with 13 bases sitting between them. The CDR3 is 15 residues long. J is TRBJ1-1 and V is TRBV14; D not resolved. Sequencing was done on a sample of peripheral blood. The sequence came from a woman in her fifties or sixties with active or convalescent COVID-19. The CDR3 coding sequence is TGTGCCAGCAGCCAAGATCCGGGGAGGGCGACTGAAGCTTTCTTT. Its protein product is CASSQDPGRATEAFF.